Shown below are 22 T cell receptor beta chains from a single sample sequenced in a study of cytomegalovirus exposure and HLA in healthy donors. The primer mix had 60 Vbeta and 13 Jbeta primers. Generated by immunoSEQ multiplex PCR, the TCRdb table keeps only in-frame clones and is missing some. The data hold 110,000 or so clones, with 8.5% to 9% observed a single time. The sequencing sample was made of PBMCs. Receptor source: a woman aged 40 to 55 in good health and CMV-seropositive.

V gene TRBV5-5 combines with J gene TRBJ1-5; the D is unclear. Germline loops: CDR1 SGHKS, CDR2 YYEKEE (reference sequence). CDR3 length equals 14 residues. V lost 0 bases, J lost 2 bases, and 6 bases lay in between. The CDR3: CASSLAVGNQPQHF. For the CDR3, the DNA is TGTGCCAGCAGCTTGGCAGTGGGCAATCAGCCCCAGCATTTT. Drawing the rest from reference TRBV5-5 and TRBJ1-5, the complete variable domain is DAGVTQSPTHLIKTRGQQVTLRCSPISGHKSVSWYQQVLGQGPQFIFQYYEKEERGRGNFPDRFSARQFPNYSSELNVNALLLGDSALYLCASSLAVGNQPQHFGDGTRLSIL.

This clone was seen a few times. V and J are TRBV7-9 and TRBJ1-1; perhaps TRBD1 as D (6 bases). The CDR3 consists of 14 residues. Between the trimmed V and J ends, which lost 10 bases and 3 bases, there was a span of 18 bases. The germline V gene has CDR1 SEHNR and CDR2 FQNEAQ (reference sequence). DNA of the CDR3: TGTGCCACCCTCAGACAGGCCACGGACACTGAAGCTTTCTTT. It codes for CATLRQATDTEAFF.

This clone occurred a few times. J is TRBJ2-7 and V is TRBV14; D uncertain. The germline V gene has CDR1 SGHDN and CDR2 FVKESK. The CDR3 loop spans 16 amino acids. V lost 4 bases and J 1 base, leaving 17 bases between the germline ends. The CDR3 sequence: CASSPIGMQQSYEQYF. CDR3 sequence (DNA): TGTGCCAGCAGCCCCATCGGTATGCAACAGTCCTACGAGCAGTACTTC.

This clone was counted between two and nine times. V gene TRBV15 combines with J gene TRBJ2-1; 11 nucleotides match TRBD2. Germline CDR1 is LNHNV and CDR2 is YYDKDF (reference sequence). Trimming at V came to 5 bases and at J to 3 bases, leaving 9 bases not matched to a gene. CDR3 length: 17 residues. DNA of the CDR3: TGTGCCACCAGCCGGCTAGCGGGGGGAAGTTTCTACAATGAGCAGTTCTTC. Residues: CATSRLAGGSFYNEQFF.

V is TRBV5-6 and J is TRBJ2-3; 10 bases line up with TRBD1. The CDR3 contains 15 residues. J lost 2 bases, V lost 6 bases, and 6 bases had no gene match. Germline-derived CDR1 and CDR2 are SGHDT and YYEEEE. CDR3 in amino acids: CASIQDRGTTDTQYF. CDR3 coding DNA: TGTGCCAGCATCCAGGACAGGGGGACCACAGATACGCAGTATTTT.

This clone was recorded a few times. This chain connects TRBV7-2 to TRBJ2-3; D may be TRBD1 (5 bases). The V gene's germline CDR1 is SGHTA and CDR2 FQGNSA. Trimming removed 5 bases at V and 3 bases at J, with 9 bases between. The CDR3 length is 13 residues. CDR3 nucleotide sequence: TGTGCCAGCAGCCAGACAGATACAGATACGCAGTATTTT. Protein: CASSQTDTDTQYF.

The J gene is TRBJ1-2, the V gene TRBV4-1; perhaps TRBD1 as D (5 bases). CDR3 length: 16 amino acids. Per the germline V gene, CDR1 is MGHRA and CDR2 is YSYEKL. Trimming left V 0 bases short and J 7 bases short, with 18 bases between. The CDR3 bases are TGCGCCAGCAGCCAAGATCGGGCAGGGAGGATAGCTGGCTACACCTTC. Translation gives CASSQDRAGRIAGYTF.

This clone has more than one count but fewer than ten. V and J are TRBV28 and TRBJ1-4; the match to TRBD1 covers 10 bases. CDR3 size: 15 residues. From germline, CDR1 is MDHEN and CDR2 SYDVKM. Losses at the gene ends were 5 bases for V and 7 bases for J; bases not matched to a gene: 7. DNA of the CDR3: TGTGCCAGCAGTCCCCGGGACAGGGGCAGTGAAAAACTGTTTTTT. This encodes CASSPRDRGSEKLFF.

This clone has a handful of counts. The genes are TRBV10-3 and TRBJ1-2; no firm D call. CDR3 length equals 13 residues. Between the trimmed V and J ends, which lost 6 bases and 9 bases, there was a span of 17 bases. The germline V gene has CDR1 ENHRY and CDR2 SYGVKD. The CDR3 sequence: CAIRAEGVDSYTF. CDR3 bases: TGTGCCATCAGGGCGGAGGGAGTTGATAGCTACACCTTC.

The chain joins TRBV18 to TRBJ1-1, with a possible D match to TRBD1 (6 bases). The germline V gene has CDR1 KGHSH and CDR2 LQKENI. The CDR3 loop spans 15 amino acids. V lost 6 bases to trimming and J lost 0 bases, with 14 bases between them. The CDR3: CASSPDRSVNTEAFF. CDR3 nucleotides: TGTGCCAGCTCCCCCGACAGGTCCGTGAACACTGAAGCTTTCTTT.

The chain recombines TRBV4-1 with TRBJ2-1; 8 bases fit TRBD2. With V trimmed by 4 bases and J by 0 bases, 8 bases remained unmatched. The CDR3 is made up of 17 amino acids. The germline V gene has CDR1 MGHRA and CDR2 YSYEKL. CDR3 in amino acids: CASSPQERGSSYNEQFF. DNA for the CDR3: TGCGCCAGCAGCCCTCAAGAGCGGGGGAGCTCCTACAATGAGCAGTTCTTC.

This clone was counted between two and nine times. The chain uses TRBV5-1 and TRBJ2-1, with TRBD1 identical over 8 bases. J gave up 0 bases and V 3 bases, and 2 bases lay outside the gene matches. There are 15 residues in the CDR3. Germline values: CDR1 SGHRS, CDR2 YFSETQ. CDR3 residues: CASSSGQGSYNEQFF. CDR3 bases: TGCGCCAGCAGCTCCGGACAGGGCTCCTACAATGAGCAGTTCTTC.

This clone has more than one count but fewer than ten. The chain is built from TRBV4-1 and TRBJ1-2; 7 bases are shared with TRBD1. The CDR3 totals 13 residues. The germline gives CDR1 MGHRA, CDR2 YSYEKL. V was pared by 3 bases and J by 2 bases, with 0 bases of the junction left unmatched. As DNA, the CDR3 is TGCGCCAGCAGCCAGACAGGGAACTATGGCTACACCTTC. Translating it yields CASSQTGNYGYTF.

This clone was recorded a few times. This rearrangement joins TRBV9 to TRBJ1-1, with 11 bases that match TRBD1. Germline loops: CDR1 SGDLS, CDR2 YYNGEE. The CDR3 runs 14 residues. V dropped 3 bases and J dropped 5; count of bases not matched to a gene: 3. In nucleotides, the CDR3 is TGTGCCAGCAGCGATGGACAGGGGGCAACTGAAGCTTTCTTT. This encodes CASSDGQGATEAFF.

In its sample, this clone was seen a few times. This sequence joins TRBV4-1 and TRBJ2-1, with 10 positions matching TRBD1. Germline loops: CDR1 MGHRA, CDR2 YSYEKL. V lost 1 base, J lost 0 bases, and 9 bases stayed unmatched. There are 19 residues in the CDR3. CDR3 region: CASSQGKGTGDGSYNEQFF. Here the CDR3 DNA reads TGCGCCAGCAGCCAAGGGAAAGGGACAGGGGACGGCTCCTACAATGAGCAGTTCTTC.

There are a few counts of this clone. V usage is TRBV5-6 and J usage is TRBJ1-2; TRBD1 matches 7 bases. V trimming: 0 bases; J trimming: 4 bases; junction bases outside the gene matches: 0. Germline V gene data show CDR1 as SGHDT and CDR2 as YYEEEE. CDR3 size: 13 residues. The CDR3 here is CASSLDRGYGYTF. The CDR3 bases are TGTGCCAGCAGCTTGGACAGGGGCTATGGCTACACCTTC.

The chain is built from TRBV6-5 and TRBJ2-2; D unclear. V was clipped by 2 bases and J by 8 bases, with 6 bases between them. Germline loops: CDR1 MNHEY, CDR2 SVGAGI. The length of the CDR3 is 12 residues. The CDR3 spells CASSYGTGELFF. The CDR3 coding sequence is TGTGCCAGCAGTTACGGTACTGGGGAGCTGTTTTTT.

The table lists this clone with a few counts. This chain links TRBV19 with TRBJ1-1; D not certain. Trimming stripped 3 bases from V and 4 bases from J, with 6 bases between. There are 12 residues in the CDR3. Per the germline V gene, CDR1 is LNHDA and CDR2 is SQIVND (reference sequence). The CDR3 region has the DNA TGTGCCAGTAGTATCGGGGTCACTGAAGCTTTCTTT. As protein: CASSIGVTEAFF. Complete variable domain (other parts from reference TRBV19 and TRBJ1-1): DGGITQSPKYLFRKEGQNVTLSCEQNLNHDAMYWYRQDPGQGLRLIYYSQIVNDFQKGDIAEGYSVSREKKESFPLTVTSAQKNPTAFYLCASSIGVTEAFFGQGTRLTVV.

This clone was counted between two and nine times. This chain uses TRBV6-1 with TRBJ1-1; D remains unclear. In germline, CDR1 is MNHNS, CDR2 SASEGT. This CDR3 comprises 11 residues. With 1 base removed from V and 11 bases from J, the gap between germline ends came to 8 bases. The CDR3, as DNA: TGTGCCAGCAGTGAAGACATTAAGGCTTTCTTT. Translation gives CASSEDIKAFF.

This chain links TRBV29-1 with TRBJ2-7, with a tentative D call TRBD2 (5 bases). The CDR3 totals 12 residues. Trimming removed 5 bases from V and 3 bases from J, with 11 bases in between. The V gene's germline CDR1 is SQVTM and CDR2 ANQGSEA. The CDR3 sequence is CSVRIGIYEQYF. CDR3 sequence (DNA): TGCAGCGTTCGAATCGGGATCTACGAGCAGTACTTC.

The chain links TRBV5-5 to TRBJ1-2; D not resolved. The CDR3 spans 13 residues. Germline V gives CDR1 SGHKS, CDR2 YYEKEE (reference sequence). Between the trimmed V and J ends, which lost 4 bases and 4 bases, there was a span of 11 bases. The CDR3 DNA reads TGTGCCAGCAGCCCCCGCGGTAGCTATGGCTACACCTTC. Its protein product is CASSPRGSYGYTF.

There are a few counts of this clone. The chain uses TRBV5-5 and TRBJ1-1; weak D call: TRBD1 (5 bases). The ends were cut back, 3 bases at V and 0 bases at J, with 9 bases in the middle. Germline V gene lookup returns CDR1 SGHKS and CDR2 YYEKEE (reference sequence). This CDR3 has 14 residues. DNA for the CDR3: TGTGCCAGCAGCTGGGGGAGGCTGAACACTGAAGCTTTCTTT. Encoded protein: CASSWGRLNTEAFF. Complete variable domain (other parts from reference TRBV5-5 and TRBJ1-1): DAGVTQSPTHLIKTRGQQVTLRCSPISGHKSVSWYQQVLGQGPQFIFQYYEKEERGRGNFPDRFSARQFPNYSSELNVNALLLGDSALYLCASSWGRLNTEAFFGQGTRLTVV.